One sample yielded the 25 T cell receptor beta chains listed below, sequenced in a study of cytomegalovirus exposure and HLA in healthy donors. PCR involved 60 Vbeta and 13 Jbeta primers. Clones were read by immunoSEQ multiplex PCR, and TCRdb kept only the in-frame ones, dropping some. The sample lists 95,000 to 100,000 clones, 60% to 85% occurring once. Sequenced sample: PBMCs. The receptors were sampled from a man over 45 in good health and CMV-seronegative.

V gene TRBV21-1 combines with J gene TRBJ1-1; the D call in the table, TRBD1, was not verified against the DNA. TRBV21-1 is deemed a pseudogene. The CDR3 has 16 amino acids. The CDR3 DNA is TGTGCCAGCTCTTTAGACAGGGGGTGGGGGAACACTGAAGCTTTCTTT. Protein: CASSLDRGWGNTEAFF.

The chain links TRBV30 to TRBJ1-1; TRBD1 matches at 7 bases. The trim removed 5 bases at V and 3 bases at J, leaving 6 bases unmatched. Germline V gene sequence: CDR1 GTSNPN, CDR2 SVGIG (reference sequence). The CDR3 is 13 amino acids. CDR3 in amino acids: CAWYRGRDTEAFF. CDR3 coding DNA: TGTGCCTGGTACAGGGGAAGGGACACTGAAGCTTTCTTT.

This chain uses TRBV10-3 with TRBJ1-6, with D possibly being TRBD1 (6 bases). V gave up 6 bases and J gave up 5 bases, with 11 bases separating them. The V gene's germline CDR1 is ENHRY and CDR2 SYGVKD. This CDR3 has 14 amino acids. In nucleotides, the CDR3 is TGTGCCATCAGCTATGGACAGAATAATTCACCCCTCCACTTT. This translates into CAISYGQNNSPLHF.

This sequence joins TRBV9 and TRBJ2-1, with 12 bases aligning to TRBD2. This CDR3 spans 16 amino acids. The junction had 6 bases not matched to a gene; V was cut back by 4 bases and J by 4 bases. The germline V gene encodes CDR1 SGDLS and CDR2 YYNGEE. The CDR3 DNA reads TGTGCCAGCAGCCGGCTAGCGGGGGGGCCATACAATGAGCAGTTCTTC. This translates into CASSRLAGGPYNEQFF.

The chain employs TRBV5-1 and TRBJ2-7; 8 bases align to TRBD1. V trimming: 4 bases; J trimming: 3 bases; junction bases outside the gene matches: 18. Germline V gene data show CDR1 as SGHRS and CDR2 as YFSETQ. This CDR3 contains 18 residues. The CDR3 DNA sequence: TGCGCCAGCAGCCTAGCTACAGGGGGGCTCACAATTTTCTACGAGCAGTACTTC. It translates to CASSLATGGLTIFYEQYF.

As regards this clone: This sample includes further DNA sequences coding for the same CDR3. The chain combines TRBV27 with TRBJ2-5; 11 bases agree with TRBD2. The CDR3 extends over 17 amino acids. CDR1 and CDR2 (germline): MNHEY, SMNVEV (reference sequence). The ends lost 0 bases at V and 7 bases at J; junction bases unmatched: 10. The CDR3 spells CASSLSVGTSGTGTQYF. The CDR3 bases are TGTGCCAGCAGTTTATCAGTAGGGACTAGCGGTACGGGGACCCAGTACTTC.

The rearrangement links TRBV5-5 to TRBJ2-7; D is perhaps TRBD1 (6 bases). Per the germline V gene, CDR1 is SGHKS and CDR2 is YYEKEE (reference sequence). V lost 3 bases and J 5 bases, leaving 12 bases between the germline ends. CDR3 length: 13 amino acids. The CDR3 spells CASSYVQGHEQYF. The CDR3 bases are TGTGCCAGCAGCTATGTACAGGGCCACGAGCAGTACTTC.

In this sample, this clone turned up once. The V gene is TRBV5-1, the J gene TRBJ2-1; 8 positions agree with TRBD2. Trimming removed 4 bases from V and 5 bases from J; junction bases left unmatched: 14. CDR3 length equals 17 residues. Germline lookup yields CDR1 SGHRS and CDR2 YFSETQ. CDR3: CASSPGGVAGPNNEQFF. For the CDR3, the DNA is TGCGCCAGCAGCCCTGGCGGGGTAGCGGGGCCAAACAATGAGCAGTTCTTC. The whole variable domain, remainder taken from reference TRBV5-1 and TRBJ2-1, is KAGVTQTPRYLIKTRGQQVTLSCSPISGHRSVSWYQQTPGQGLQFLFEYFSETQRNKGNFPGRFSGRQFSNSRSEMNVSTLELGDSALYLCASSPGGVAGPNNEQFFGPGTRLTVL.

The chain joins TRBV5-6 to TRBJ2-3, with 14 bases matching TRBD2. Germline CDR1 and CDR2: SGHDT and YYEEEE. Trimming took 4 bases from V and 9 from J; bases not matched to a gene: 10. The CDR3 sequence is 16 residues long. Written as DNA, the CDR3 is TGTGCCAGCAGCGGAGCCGGGACTAGCGGGAGTTGGACGCAGTATTTT. This sequence encodes CASSGAGTSGSWTQYF.

This CDR3 is CASRRELSTDTQYF. DNA of the CDR3: TGCGCCAGCAGGAGGGAGCTTAGCACAGATACGCAGTATTTT. The chain recombines TRBV5-1 with TRBJ2-3; TRBD2 might be the D (5 bases). This CDR3 contains 14 residues. CDR1 and CDR2 (germline): SGHRS, YFSETQ. The V end was cut by 5 bases, the J end by 0 bases, with 10 bases between.

The chain recombines TRBV6-1 with TRBJ1-1; the D is unclear. Germline V gene data show CDR1 as MNHNS and CDR2 as SASEGT. The V end lost 8 bases, the J end lost 4 bases, and 11 bases lay between the germline ends. The CDR3 covers 12 residues. This CDR3 is CASWRGPTEAFF. CDR3 sequence (DNA): TGTGCCAGCTGGCGAGGGCCCACTGAAGCTTTCTTT.

The gene calls are TRBV6-5 and TRBJ1-2; D may be TRBD1 (6 bases). The length of the CDR3 is 15 residues. Germline assignment: CDR1 MNHEY and CDR2 SVGAGI. The V and J ends lost 2 bases and 5 bases respectively, with 15 bases between them. This CDR3 is CASSYSPGTPYGYTF. As DNA, the CDR3 is TGTGCCAGCAGTTACAGTCCCGGGACACCTTATGGCTACACCTTC.

V is TRBV18 and J is TRBJ2-1; perhaps TRBD2 as D (5 bases). Germline V gene sequence: CDR1 KGHSH, CDR2 LQKENI. The V and J ends lost 3 bases and 5 bases respectively, with 11 bases between them. This CDR3 is built from 14 residues. The CDR3 spells CASSPAGGNNEQFF. In nucleotides, the CDR3 is TGTGCCAGCTCACCGGCCGGAGGTAACAATGAGCAGTTCTTC.

A word on this clone: The missing conserved phenylalanine or tryptophan at the end of this CDR3 makes a read error likely. The CDR3 DNA reads TGTGCCAGCAGCTTAATGGGCTTGAACACTGAAGCTTTCCTT. Translated: CASSLMGLNTEAFL. The chain combines TRBV7-9 with TRBJ1-1; D remains unclear. Deletions cut 2 bases from V and 0 bases from J, with 7 bases between. Germline V gene sequence: CDR1 SEHNR, CDR2 FQNEAQ (reference sequence). The CDR3 totals 14 residues.

This chain uses TRBV7-2 with TRBJ1-1; D perhaps matches TRBD1 (5 bases). Trimming took 5 bases from V and 11 from J, leaving 15 bases between them. Germline values: CDR1 SGHTA, CDR2 FQGNSA. This CDR3 contains 12 residues. The CDR3 coding sequence is TGTGCCAGCAGCACTCGGGGGGGGGAGGCTTTCTTT. Encoded protein: CASSTRGGEAFF. The full variable domain, in which reference TRBV7-2 and TRBJ1-1 provide the parts outside the CDR3, is GAGVSQSPSNKVTEKGKDVELRCDPISGHTALYWYRQSLGQGLEFLIYFQGNSAPDKSGLPSDRFSAERTGGSVSTLTIQRTQQEDSAVYLCASSTRGGEAFFGQGTRLTVV.

This chain joins TRBV25-1 and TRBJ1-3, with a possible D match to TRBD1 (6 bases). Per germline, CDR1 MGHDK and CDR2 SYGVNS. The V end lost 4 bases, the J end lost 4 bases, and 11 bases lay between the germline ends. This CDR3 has 14 amino acids. CDR3 coding DNA: TGTGCCAGCAGTGGACCGGGACACGGAAACACCATATATTTT. This sequence encodes CASSGPGHGNTIYF.

The V call is TRBV6-6, the J call TRBJ2-5; D gene ambiguous. Trimming pared 8 bases from V and 2 bases from J, leaving 15 bases between. Germline V gene sequence: CDR1 MNHNY, CDR2 SVGAGI (reference sequence). The CDR3 sequence is 14 residues long. DNA of the CDR3: TGTGCCAGCCGTTTCCTCGAGAGTCAAGAGACCCAGTACTTC. Amino acids: CASRFLESQETQYF.

The chain joins TRBV2 to TRBJ2-7; D is possibly TRBD1 (6 bases). CDR1 is SNHLY and CDR2 is FYNNEI in the germline V gene. Trimming shortened V by 6 bases and J by 2 bases, and 14 bases separated the two germline ends. This CDR3 region has 14 residues. CDR3 nucleotides: TGTGCCAGCAGAAGAGGACAGTCCACCTACGAGCAGTACTTC. Its protein is CASRRGQSTYEQYF.

This clone was seen a few times. The rearrangement joins TRBV30 to TRBJ1-4; a possible D gene is TRBD1 (6 bases). CDR1 and CDR2 from the germline V gene are GTSNPN and SVGIG (reference sequence). This CDR3 region has 15 residues. Trimming cost V 2 bases and J 8 bases, with 18 bases left between them. The CDR3 nucleotides read TGTGCCTGGAGTAATGACCGAGGGGGTGCAGAAAAACTGTTTTTT. This codes for CAWSNDRGGAEKLFF.

The rearrangement joins TRBV15 to TRBJ2-1, with 7 bases identical to TRBD1. Germline lookup yields CDR1 LNHNV and CDR2 YYDKDF (reference sequence). The CDR3 sequence is 16 residues long. V shed 4 bases, J shed 6 bases, and the junction held 12 bases outside the gene matches. The CDR3 DNA follows: TGTGCCACCAGCAAACGCCGGGACAGTAGATTCAATGAGCAGTTCTTC. It encodes CATSKRRDSRFNEQFF.

This clone has just one count. The V and J genes are TRBV6-6 and TRBJ1-3, with 7 bases identical to TRBD1. This CDR3 has 16 amino acids. CDR1 MNHNY and CDR2 SVGAGI come from the germline V gene (reference sequence). J was trimmed by 4 bases and V by 10 bases; bases with no gene match: 16. In nucleotides, the CDR3 is TGTGCCACCTTAAGCCTACTAGACAGGGCAGGAAACACCATATATTTT. Encoded protein: CATLSLLDRAGNTIYF.

The CDR3 nucleotides are TGTGCCAGCCATAGGGGAACAGATACGCAGTATTTT. The encoded protein is CASHRGTDTQYF. The rearrangement joins TRBV7-9 to TRBJ2-3, with D perhaps TRBD1 (5 bases). The germline V gene has CDR1 SEHNR and CDR2 FQNEAQ (reference sequence). This CDR3 has 12 residues. V was clipped by 8 bases and J by 3 bases, with 9 bases between them.

For the CDR3, the DNA is TGTGCCAGCAGCCAAGGCCGGGGGGGCCCCCAAGAGACCCAGTACTTC. Amino acid sequence: CASSQGRGGPQETQYF. The chain carries TRBV4-2 and TRBJ2-5, with 8 positions matching TRBD2. Germline loops: CDR1 LGHNA, CDR2 YNFKEQ. Unmatched junction bases numbered 5, after V lost 1 base and J lost 1 base. There are 16 residues in the CDR3.

Only one count was recorded for this clone. This chain connects TRBV2 to TRBJ2-7; perhaps TRBD2 as D (7 bases). The CDR3 is 14 residues long. Trimming took 7 bases from V and 4 from J, leaving 17 bases between them. The germline gives CDR1 SNHLY, CDR2 FYNNEI. CDR3 residues: CASTEGGGAYEQYF. As DNA, the CDR3 is TGTGCCAGCACCGAGGGAGGGGGTGCGTACGAGCAGTACTTC.

This rearrangement joins TRBV6-6 to TRBJ2-7; TRBD2 agrees at 7 bases. The ends lost 2 bases at V and 2 bases at J; junction bases unmatched: 9. This CDR3 comprises 16 residues. Germline assignment: CDR1 MNHNY and CDR2 SVGAGI (reference sequence). The CDR3: CASSYGLSGGPYEQYF. CDR3 sequence (DNA): TGTGCCAGCAGTTACGGGCTGTCGGGGGGACCCTACGAGCAGTACTTC.